This T cell receptor (beta chain) was identified during a study of blood T cell repertoires in COVID-19. Study background: COVID-19 samples from acute and convalescent phases originated in the United States, Italy and Spain. T cells, B-cell-depleted T cells, or PBMCs provided the cDNA or gDNA that served as material.

This clone was recorded once. The CDR3 extends over 16 amino acids. V was pared by 0 bases and J by 1 base, with 0 bases of the junction left unmatched. Libraries were prepared by immunoSEQ multiplex PCR; TCRdb keeps only in-frame clonotypes and omits some of them. The data show under 450,000 clones, around 88% seen once. The chain has TRBV23-1 and TRBJ1-5; 10 bases map to TRBD1. TRBV23-1 is reported as an ORF; its role is uncertain. The sequenced material came from peripheral blood. This TCR was recovered from a woman in her forties or fifties with COVID-19, enrolled during active disease. The CDR3 DNA sequence: TGCGCCAGCAGTCAATCGACAGGGGGCAGCAATCAGCCCCAGCATTTT. This gives the protein CASSQSTGGSNQPQHF.